Listed below are T cell receptor beta chains from one sample, sequenced in a study of T cell responses to AZD1222 COVID-19 vaccine. The repertoire was sequenced with immunoSEQ multiplex PCR; TCRdb's copy has only in-frame clones and lacks some. The table includes 100,000 to 150,000 clones, about 86% detected once. Sequences were derived from peripheral blood, sampled on day 0 of AZD1222 vaccination. The source of these receptors is an adult in good health. Each CDR3 is given with its conserved first and last residue. D genes are given only for firm matches. Size is omitted from some rows. Given values are once, few, many or a class for expanded clones.

d_call j_call clone_size v_call cdr3_aa cdr3_nt
NA TRBJ2-7 NA TRBV18 CASSALGQHASYEQYF TGTGCCAGCTCAGCTTTGGGACAACACGCCTCCTACGAGCAGTACTTC
NA TRBJ2-7 NA TRBV9 CASSVEADTYEQYF TGTGCCAGCAGCGTAGAAGCGGACACCTACGAGCAGTACTTC
NA TRBJ1-6 NA TRBV5-4 CASSLMEGSPLHF TGTGCCAGCAGCTTGATGGAGGGTTCACCCCTCCACTTT
NA TRBJ1-4 NA TRBV4-2 CASSQDRGGEKLFF TGTGCCAGCAGCCAAGATAGGGGGGGTGAAAAACTGTTTTTT
NA TRBJ2-1 NA TRBV27 CASSSQPTLYNEQFF TGTGCCAGCAGTTCCCAGCCGACACTATACAATGAGCAGTTCTTC
NA TRBJ2-2 NA TRBV7-2 CASCDRYTGELFF TGTGCCAGCTGTGACAGGTACACCGGGGAGCTGTTTTTT
NA TRBJ1-1 once TRBV19 CASSPGRGWDTEAFF TGTGCCAGTAGTCCCGGGAGGGGGTGGGACACTGAAGCTTTCTTT
TRBD1 TRBJ2-7 NA TRBV7-9 CASIAGGDEQYF TGTGCCAGTATAGCAGGGGGAGACGAGCAGTACTTC
NA TRBJ2-7 NA TRBV25-1 CASFNESNYEQYF TGTGCCAGCTTCAACGAATCTAACTACGAGCAGTACTTC
NA TRBJ2-2 NA TRBV9 CASSGTWGTGELFF TGTGCCAGCAGCGGGACATGGGGCACCGGGGAGCTGTTTTTT
TRBD1 TRBJ1-1 many TRBV28 CASRPGQGLGAFF TGTGCCAGCAGGCCGGGACAGGGCTTAGGAGCTTTCTTT
NA TRBJ2-3 NA TRBV11-3 CASSLGQPITDTQYF TGTGCCAGCAGCTTAGGACAGCCGATCACAGATACGCAGTATTTT
NA TRBJ1-1 NA TRBV12-3/TRBV12-4 CASSLEASTEAFF TGTGCCAGCAGTTTAGAGGCATCAACTGAAGCTTTCTTT
TRBD1 TRBJ1-2 NA TRBV2 CASSGTGYYGYTF TGTGCCAGCAGTGGGACAGGTTACTATGGCTACACCTTC
NA TRBJ1-2 NA TRBV5-4 CASSLAGVSGYTF TGTGCCAGCAGCTTGGCCGGTGTCAGCGGCTACACCTTC
NA TRBJ2-2 few TRBV6-4 CASSDSLGAGELFF TGTGCCAGCAGTGACTCGTTAGGGGCCGGGGAGCTGTTTTTT
NA TRBJ1-1 NA TRBV27 CASSRQTNTEAFF TGTGCCAGCAGTCGCCAGACCAACACTGAAGCTTTCTTT
NA TRBJ1-1 NA TRBV5-1 CASSLDTEAFF TGCGCCAGCAGCCTCGACACTGAAGCTTTCTTT
NA TRBJ2-2 NA TRBV5-6 CASSLNRGWTGELFF TGTGCCAGCAGCTTGAATCGGGGATGGACCGGGGAGCTGTTTTTT
NA TRBJ1-4 NA TRBV28 CASSLIFGGLANEKLFF TGTGCCAGCAGTTTAATATTTGGGGGGCTGGCTAATGAAAAACTGTTTTTT
NA TRBJ1-5 NA TRBV27 CASSFGERGNQPQHF TGTGCCAGCAGTTTCGGAGAGCGAGGCAATCAGCCCCAGCATTTT
TRBD1 TRBJ2-7 NA TRBV10-3 CAISEGTGISGREQYF TGTGCCATCAGTGAGGGGACAGGGATTTCCGGAAGGGAGCAGTACTTC
NA TRBJ1-2 NA TRBV25-1 CASSESGRRGYTF TGTGCCAGCAGTGAGTCGGGGAGGCGGGGCTACACCTTC
NA TRBJ2-7 once TRBV11-2 CASSSPRGRDRRAYEQYF TGTGCCAGCAGCTCACCGCGGGGTCGAGACAGGCGGGCCTACGAGCAGTACTTC
NA TRBJ1-1 NA TRBV6-4 CASSDTVGEAFF TGTGCCAGCAGTGATACCGTGGGTGAAGCTTTCTTT
NA TRBJ1-5 NA TRBV7-3 CASSRPGEPQHF TGTGCCAGCAGCCGACCGGGGGAGCCCCAGCATTTT
NA TRBJ2-7 NA TRBV12-1 CASSRTKQGTAAYEQYF TGTGCCAGCAGCCGTACCAAGCAAGGGACCGCGGCCTACGAGCAGTACTTC
TRBD2 TRBJ2-7 NA TRBV3-1/TRBV3-2 CASSRGGLAGPYEQYF TGTGCCAGCAGCCGAGGGGGGCTAGCGGGCCCCTACGAGCAGTACTTC
NA TRBJ2-2 NA TRBV5-6 CASSLGAMNTGELFF TGTGCCAGCAGTTTAGGGGCAATGAACACCGGGGAGCTGTTTTTT
NA TRBJ1-1 NA TRBV27 CASSSYYTDSGTEAFF TGTGCCAGCAGTTCGTACTACACAGACAGTGGCACTGAAGCTTTCTTT
TRBD1 TRBJ1-2 NA TRBV5-1 CASSLPIFPGQGITYGYTF TGCGCCAGCAGCTTGCCTATATTCCCCGGACAGGGGATTACCTATGGCTACACCTTC
NA TRBJ2-3 NA TRBV7-9 CASVASSLSTDTQYF TGTGCCAGCGTCGCCAGCAGTCTTAGCACAGATACGCAGTATTTT
NA TRBJ1-4 once TRBV29-1 CSVQSPNEKLFF TGCAGCGTTCAAAGCCCGAATGAAAAACTGTTTTTT
TRBD1 TRBJ1-2 once TRBV29-1 CSVERDSYGYTF TGCAGCGTTGAAAGGGACAGCTATGGCTACACCTTC
TRBD1 TRBJ1-5 NA TRBV5-1 CASSWTGDSNQPQHF TGCGCCAGCAGCTGGACAGGGGATAGCAATCAGCCCCAGCATTTT
NA TRBJ2-1 few TRBV4-3 CASSQDLGVYNEQFF TGCGCCAGCAGCCAAGATCTGGGGGTCTACAATGAGCAGTTCTTC
NA TRBJ2-1 NA TRBV10-2 CASSRGWRGGVMAYNEQFF TGCGCCAGCAGTCGAGGGTGGAGAGGGGGGGTTATGGCCTACAATGAGCAGTTCTTC
NA TRBJ1-1 once TRBV2 CASSLNQGLTEAFF TGTGCCAGCAGTCTAAACCAGGGGCTCACTGAAGCTTTCTTT
TRBD2 TRBJ2-7 NA TRBV6-5 CASSYSHSGYEQYF TGTGCCAGCAGTTACTCCCATAGCGGGTACGAGCAGTACTTC
TRBD1 TRBJ2-7 NA TRBV7-9 CASSTGTGDEQYF TGTGCCAGCAGTACCGGGACAGGGGACGAGCAGTACTTC
TRBD2 TRBJ2-1 few TRBV11-2 CASSPQGTRGEQFF TGTGCCAGCAGCCCGCAGGGGACTAGGGGTGAGCAGTTCTTC